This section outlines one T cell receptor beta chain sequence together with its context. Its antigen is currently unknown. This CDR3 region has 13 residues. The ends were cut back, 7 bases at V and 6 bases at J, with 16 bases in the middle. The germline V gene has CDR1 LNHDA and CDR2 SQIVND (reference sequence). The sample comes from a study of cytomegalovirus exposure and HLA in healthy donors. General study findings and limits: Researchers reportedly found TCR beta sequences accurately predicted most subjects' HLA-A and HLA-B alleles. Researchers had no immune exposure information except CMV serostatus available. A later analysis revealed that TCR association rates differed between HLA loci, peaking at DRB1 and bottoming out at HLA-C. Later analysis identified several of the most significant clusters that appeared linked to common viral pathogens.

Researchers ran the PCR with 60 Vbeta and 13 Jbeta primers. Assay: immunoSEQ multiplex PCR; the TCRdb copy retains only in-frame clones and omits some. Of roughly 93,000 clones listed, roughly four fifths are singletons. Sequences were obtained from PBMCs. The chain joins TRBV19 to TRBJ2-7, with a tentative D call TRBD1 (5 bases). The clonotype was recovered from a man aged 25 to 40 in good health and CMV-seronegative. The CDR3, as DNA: TGTGCCAGTACCCCAGGGCTGGCCTCCGAGCAGTACTTC. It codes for CASTPGLASEQYF.